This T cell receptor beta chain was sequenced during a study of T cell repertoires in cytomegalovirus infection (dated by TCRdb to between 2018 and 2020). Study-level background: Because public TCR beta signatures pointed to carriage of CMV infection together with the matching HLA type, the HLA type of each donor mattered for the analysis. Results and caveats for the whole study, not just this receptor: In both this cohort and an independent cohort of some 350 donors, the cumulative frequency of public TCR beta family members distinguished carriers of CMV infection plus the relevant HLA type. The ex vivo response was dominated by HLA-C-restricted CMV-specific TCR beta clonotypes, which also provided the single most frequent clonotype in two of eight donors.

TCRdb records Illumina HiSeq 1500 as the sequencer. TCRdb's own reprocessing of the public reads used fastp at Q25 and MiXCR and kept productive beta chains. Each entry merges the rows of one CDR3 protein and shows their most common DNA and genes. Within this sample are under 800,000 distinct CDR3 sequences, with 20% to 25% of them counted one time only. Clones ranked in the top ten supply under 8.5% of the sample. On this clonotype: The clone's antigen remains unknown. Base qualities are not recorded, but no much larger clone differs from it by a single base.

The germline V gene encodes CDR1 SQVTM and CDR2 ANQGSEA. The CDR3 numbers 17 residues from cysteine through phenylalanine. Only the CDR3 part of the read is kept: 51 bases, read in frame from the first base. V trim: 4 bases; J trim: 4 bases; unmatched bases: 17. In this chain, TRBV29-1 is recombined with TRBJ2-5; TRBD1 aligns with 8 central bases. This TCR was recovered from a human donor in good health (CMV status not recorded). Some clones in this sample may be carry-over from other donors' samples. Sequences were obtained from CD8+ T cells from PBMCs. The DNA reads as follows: TGCAGCGTTGGGGTTTTGGGACAGGCCGACCCCACAGAGACCCAGTACTTC. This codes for CSVGVLGQADPTETQYF.